One and the same sample provided the 29 T cell receptor beta chains below, sequenced in a study of T-cell memory formation after mild COVID-19. TCRdb redid the calling of the 5' RACE reads with MiXCR, one entry per CDR3 protein. Found here are about 350,000 distinct CDR3 sequences, 20% to 25% of them singletons; the top ten hold over 20%. The source material was PBMCs or a T cell subset sorted from them (not recorded which). The receptor set was obtained from a man younger than 35 who had mild COVID-19 (a few samples of this study predate the infection). Cell type and time point are not known.

There are many counts of this clonotype. The CDR3 ends on some other residue instead of the conserved phenylalanine or tryptophan, so this is likely a read error. The DNA is omitted, as the CDR3 cannot be located on it reliably, and the CDR3 follows TCRdb's listing. The chain uses TRBV20-1 and TRBJ2-1; the D call in the table, TRBD2, was not verified against the DNA. From its first to its last residue, the CDR3 has 13 amino acids. Looked up from germline, CDR1 is DFQATT and CDR2 is SNEGSKA (reference sequence). CDR3 protein: CSASLPHLAGGLL.

This clonotype is a singleton in its sample. The chain carries TRBV7-6 and TRBJ1-5; D is unclear. The germline V and J ends were trimmed by 5 bases and 6 bases, with 11 bases remaining between them. The CDR3 is made up of 13 amino acids. Per the germline V gene, CDR1 is SGHVS and CDR2 is FNYEAQ. CDR3 sequence reads: CASSRDWGQPQHF. For the CDR3, the DNA is TGTGCCAGCAGCCGTGATTGGGGTCAGCCCCAGCATTTT.

This clonotype has more than one count but fewer than ten. The chain links TRBV6-1 to TRBJ2-7; tentatively, D is TRBD2 (5 bases). The CDR3 spans 13 residues. From germline, CDR1 is MNHNS and CDR2 SASEGT. The V end was cut by 2 bases, the J end by 7 bases, with 12 bases between. DNA for the CDR3: TGTGCCAGCAGTGAAAATCCTAGCAGGGAGCAGTACTTC. Protein product: CASSENPSREQYF.

V is TRBV12-3 or TRBV12-4 and J is TRBJ1-1; a weak D match, TRBD1 (5 bases). V lost 3 bases and J 4 bases, leaving 12 bases between the germline ends. There are 14 residues in the CDR3. The CDR3 sequence is CASSFREIFTEAFF. CDR3 bases: TGTGCCAGCAGTTTCAGGGAAATCTTCACTGAAGCTTTCTTT.

This clonotype has a handful of counts. The rearrangement uses TRBV3-1 and TRBJ1-2; D is unclear. CDR3 length: 14 residues. Germline values: CDR1 LGHDT, CDR2 YNNKEL (reference sequence). V lost 5 bases to trimming and J lost 4 bases, with 14 bases between them. The CDR3 is CASSDGIYSYGYTF. The CDR3 DNA reads as TGTGCCAGCAGCGACGGGATATACTCCTATGGCTACACCTTC.

In this sample, this clonotype turned up a few times. The V gene is TRBV24-1, the J gene TRBJ2-1; TRBD1 agrees at 7 bases. The germline gives CDR1 KGHDR, CDR2 SFDVKD. V gave up 4 bases and J gave up 7 bases; unmatched junction bases: 6. This CDR3 region has 14 residues. The CDR3 sequence is CATSDPGQRNEQFF. CDR3 DNA sequence: TGTGCCACCAGTGACCCGGGACAGAGAAATGAGCAGTTCTTC.

This clonotype was seen a handful of times. This chain joins TRBV4-2 and TRBJ2-1, with 9 bases matching TRBD1. The CDR3 loop spans 13 amino acids. V lost 7 bases, J lost 13 bases, and 11 bases stayed unmatched. Per germline, CDR1 LGHNA and CDR2 YNFKEQ. The CDR3 DNA reads as TGTGCCAGCAATCAGTGGGGACAGGGAATTCAGTTCTTC. Translated: CASNQWGQGIQFF.

This clonotype came up many times. The genes are TRBV5-1 and TRBJ2-2; 8 nucleotides align to TRBD2. J was trimmed by 7 bases and V by 4 bases; bases with no gene match: 12. The CDR3 sequence is 16 residues long. Germline V gene lookup returns CDR1 SGHRS and CDR2 YFSETQ. CDR3 loop: CASSPTPGGAIGELFF. The CDR3 DNA sequence: TGCGCCAGCAGCCCCACCCCCGGGGGGGCCATCGGGGAGCTGTTTTTT. Drawing the rest from reference TRBV5-1 and TRBJ2-2, the complete variable domain is KAGVTQTPRYLIKTRGQQVTLSCSPISGHRSVSWYQQTPGQGLQFLFEYFSETQRNKGNFPGRFSGRQFSNSRSEMNVSTLELGDSALYLCASSPTPGGAIGELFFGEGSRLTVL.

The V gene is TRBV5-1, the J gene TRBJ2-1; TRBD2 agrees at 9 bases. Looked up from germline, CDR1 is SGHRS and CDR2 is YFSETQ. J was trimmed by 7 bases and V by 0 bases; bases with no gene match: 8. This CDR3 comprises 16 residues. CDR3 amino acids: CASSLGPSGAVNEQFF. The DNA of the CDR3 is TGCGCCAGCAGCTTGGGACCTAGCGGGGCGGTGAATGAGCAGTTCTTC.

The CDR3, as DNA: TGTGCCACCAGTGATGGACAGACAGATTCACCCCTCCACTTT. Translation: CATSDGQTDSPLHF. V is TRBV24-1 and J is TRBJ1-6; D possibly corresponds to TRBD1 (6 bases). Between the trimmed V and J ends, which lost 3 bases and 8 bases, there was a span of 10 bases. CDR1 and CDR2 (germline): KGHDR, SFDVKD. The CDR3 extends over 14 amino acids.

With regard to this clonotype: The germline gene is not matched at one end of the junction; a read error may be the cause. The CDR3 loop is CASSLDAGTGDLIRGF. The CDR3 nucleotides are TGTGCCAGCAGCTTAGACGCGGGGACAGGGGACCTCATAAGGGGCTTC. The rearrangement links TRBV7-2 to TRBJ2-5; TRBD1 matches at 10 bases. CDR3 length: 16 residues. Germline values: CDR1 SGHTA, CDR2 FQGNSA.

The V call is TRBV7-2, the J call TRBJ2-5; D remains unclear. Germline loops: CDR1 SGHTA, CDR2 FQGNSA. The CDR3 covers 15 residues. Trimming left V 2 bases short and J 2 bases short, with 12 bases between. For the CDR3, the DNA is TGTGCCAGCAGCTTACAACACGGGCAGCAAGAGACCCAGTACTTC. Translation: CASSLQHGQQETQYF. Complete variable domain (other parts from reference TRBV7-2 and TRBJ2-5): GAGVSQSPSNKVTEKGKDVELRCDPISGHTALYWYRQSLGQGLEFLIYFQGNSAPDKSGLPSDRFSAERTGGSVSTLTIQRTQQEDSAVYLCASSLQHGQQETQYFGPGTRLLVL.

As concerns this clonotype: The junction does not match germline at one end; this may be a read error. The V gene is TRBV2, the J gene TRBJ1-5; tentatively, D is TRBD1 (5 bases). The CDR3 consists of 13 residues. Germline V lookup: CDR1 SNHLY, CDR2 FYNNEI. The CDR3 DNA reads as TGTGCCAGCAGTCCTGACAGAAATCAGCCCCAGAATTTT. This codes for CASSPDRNQPQNF.

This clonotype showed up just a few times. This chain connects TRBV5-1 to TRBJ2-7, with a possible D match to TRBD1 (6 bases). Germline CDR1 reads SGHRS; CDR2 reads YFSETQ. This CDR3 is 18 amino acids long. V was clipped by 1 base and J by 1 base, with 21 bases between them. In nucleotides, the CDR3 is TGCGCCAGCAGCTTGAGGCGACAGGCAACGGTCCAATCCTACGAGCAGTACGTC. Translated, it gives CASSLRRQATVQSYEQYV.

The chain has TRBV28 and TRBJ1-2; tentatively, D is TRBD1 (5 bases). The germline V gene encodes CDR1 MDHEN and CDR2 SYDVKM. CDR3 length: 18 residues. The germline V and J ends were trimmed by 3 bases and 5 bases, with 25 bases remaining between them. Written as DNA, the CDR3 is TGTGCCAGCAGTTTGGGGGACGGTTCCCTGTACAAGCCATATGGCTACACCTTC. It yields the protein CASSLGDGSLYKPYGYTF.

This chain connects TRBV5-1 to TRBJ2-3; possible D gene TRBD2, 5 bases. In germline, CDR1 is SGHRS, CDR2 YFSETQ. This CDR3 spans 13 amino acids. Trimming pared 4 bases from V and 8 bases from J, leaving 14 bases between. The CDR3 region is CASSAGGFRTQYF. The CDR3 bases are TGCGCCAGCAGCGCGGGCGGTTTTCGTACGCAGTATTTT. Combining the CDR3 with reference TRBV5-1 and TRBJ2-3 gives the whole variable domain KAGVTQTPRYLIKTRGQQVTLSCSPISGHRSVSWYQQTPGQGLQFLFEYFSETQRNKGNFPGRFSGRQFSNSRSEMNVSTLELGDSALYLCASSAGGFRTQYFGPGTRLTVL.

This clonotype was counted between two and nine times. The rearrangement uses TRBV7-8 and TRBJ2-5; D is undetermined. The CDR3 extends over 13 amino acids. Germline assignment: CDR1 SGHVS and CDR2 FQNEAQ. Trimming stripped 0 bases from V and 3 bases from J, with 5 bases between. CDR3 sequence reads: CASSLASEETQYF. CDR3 DNA: TGTGCCAGCAGCTTAGCGTCGGAAGAGACCCAGTACTTC.

J is TRBJ1-1 and V is TRBV28; tentative D call: TRBD1 (5 bases). V shed 11 bases and J shed 3 bases, with 13 bases lying between them. The CDR3 is 12 residues long. From germline, CDR1 is MDHEN and CDR2 SYDVKM. CDR3 protein: CAGGGSDTEAFF. DNA of the CDR3: TGTGCCGGGGGGGGATCCGACACTGAAGCTTTCTTT.

The chain joins TRBV12-5 to TRBJ1-5, with D unresolved. Trimming stripped 6 bases from V and 2 bases from J, with 8 bases between. CDR1 and CDR2 from the germline V gene are LGHNT and FRNRAP. The CDR3 is 13 amino acids. The CDR3, as DNA: TGTGCTAGTGGCCCCGGGGGCAATCAGCCCCAGCATTTT. Amino acids: CASGPGGNQPQHF.

About this clonotype itself: The junction and the germline gene differ at one end; a read error may be behind it. The rearrangement uses TRBV23-1 and TRBJ1-3; unclear D gene. TRBV23-1 is given ORF status, its function remaining uncertain. The length of the CDR3 is 15 residues. The CDR3 protein is CASRQSQSSGNTIYF. Written as DNA, the CDR3 is TGCGCCAGCAGGCAATCCCAGAGCTCTGGAAACACCATATATTTT.

This clonotype was observed a handful of times. The genes are TRBV18 and TRBJ1-4; 7 bases map to TRBD1. Germline V CDR1 and CDR2: KGHSH, LQKENI. V dropped 6 bases and J dropped 0; count of bases not matched to a gene: 4. The CDR3 sequence is 15 residues long. Here the CDR3 reads CASSRGQPTNEKLFF. The CDR3 nucleotides read TGTGCCAGCTCCCGGGGACAGCCAACTAATGAAAAACTGTTTTTT.

This clonotype was seen a handful of times. This chain uses TRBV3-1 with TRBJ1-6, with TRBD1 as a possible D gene (5 bases). The CDR3 runs to 14 residues. V dropped 1 base and J dropped 9 bases, with 10 bases sitting between them. The germline CDR1 and CDR2 sequences are LGHDT and YNNKEL (reference sequence). CDR3 protein: CASSQGLGVSPLHF. The CDR3 DNA reads as TGTGCCAGCAGCCAAGGACTAGGGGTTTCACCCCTCCACTTT.

The V gene is TRBV20-1, the J gene TRBJ2-5; weak D call: TRBD1 (6 bases). The CDR3 has 13 residues. The V and J ends lost 6 bases and 4 bases respectively, with 15 bases between them. In germline, CDR1 is DFQATT, CDR2 SNEGSKA (reference sequence). CDR3 in DNA: TGCAGTGCCCCTGGGGTGGGGGCAGAGACCCAGTACTTC. Encoded protein: CSAPGVGAETQYF.

A few counts support this clonotype. This chain links TRBV4-1 with TRBJ2-5; 15 bases agree with TRBD2. The CDR3 contains 18 residues. CDR1 is MGHRA, CDR2 YSYEKL, per germline. The junction had 3 bases not matched to a gene; V was cut back by 0 bases and J by 1 base. The chain's CDR3 is CASSQDRGLAGGQETQYF. The CDR3 DNA reads TGCGCCAGCAGCCAAGATAGGGGACTAGCGGGGGGCCAAGAGACCCAGTACTTC.

This chain links TRBV4-2 with TRBJ1-4; tentatively, D is TRBD1 (5 bases). Germline assignment: CDR1 LGHNA and CDR2 YNFKEQ. The CDR3 is made up of 14 amino acids. The ends were cut back, 1 base at V and 4 bases at J, with 7 bases in the middle. The CDR3 loop is CASSQGGDNEKLFF. The CDR3 nucleotides read TGTGCCAGCAGCCAAGGGGGGGATAATGAAAAACTGTTTTTT.

This clonotype was detected a few times. V and J are TRBV18 and TRBJ1-2, with 9 bases identical to TRBD1. This CDR3 has 14 residues. Looked up from germline, CDR1 is KGHSH and CDR2 is LQKENI. The V and J ends lost 4 bases and 6 bases, in that order; junction bases with no gene match: 6. The DNA of the CDR3 is TGTGCCAGCTCACTTTCCGGGACAGGGCATGGCTACACCTTC. Its protein is CASSLSGTGHGYTF.

The chain uses TRBV6-2 or TRBV6-3 and TRBJ2-6, with no clear D. This CDR3 has 14 amino acids. V was trimmed by 8 bases and J by 0 bases, leaving 8 bases between them. Germline V gives CDR1 MNHEY, CDR2 SVGEGT. CDR3 in amino acids: CASRPGSGANVLTF. CDR3 nucleotide sequence: TGTGCCAGCCGCCCTGGCTCTGGGGCCAACGTCCTGACTTTC.

The gene calls are TRBV7-2 and TRBJ2-3, with D hard to call. Trimming left V 5 bases short and J 7 bases short, with 16 bases between. Germline V gives CDR1 SGHTA, CDR2 FQGNSA. This CDR3 region has 14 residues. The CDR3 DNA sequence: TGTGCCAGCAGCCCCGGAGTAGAGTCGCATACGCAGTATTTT. Its protein is CASSPGVESHTQYF.

This clonotype has at least ten counts. V gene TRBV7-9 combines with J gene TRBJ2-5; no clear D. Trimming left V 5 bases short and J 1 base short, with 8 bases between. CDR3 length equals 13 residues. Germline-derived CDR1 and CDR2 are SEHNR and FQNEAQ (reference sequence). The CDR3 is CASSPRAQETQYF. In DNA, the CDR3 is TGTGCCAGCAGCCCTAGAGCCCAAGAGACCCAGTACTTC.